A selection of T cell receptor beta chains follows, all from one sample in a study of T cell responses to AZD1222 COVID-19 vaccine. Repertoires were generated with immunoSEQ multiplex PCR, while TCRdb's copy carries only in-frame clones and drops some. Here the sample spans 110,000 to 150,000 clones, 80% to 95% being singletons. Sequenced material: peripheral blood, taken 28 days after the second AZD1222 dose. The receptors shown here come from an adult who received the AZD1222 COVID-19 vaccine. Each CDR3 is given with its conserved first and last residue. D genes are given only for firm matches. The size of a clone is reported for some rows only, either as once, few or many, or as a class for expanded clones.

V,J,D,size,DNA,CDR3
TRBV7-6,TRBJ2-2,NA,NA,TGTGCCAGCAGCCCTCAAGCAGGGTCCGGGGAGCTGTTTTTT,CASSPQAGSGELFF
TRBV7-2,TRBJ1-1,NA,NA,TGTGCCAGCAGCGCTGGACACCCTGAAGCTTTCTTT,CASSAGHPEAFF
TRBV12-3/TRBV12-4,TRBJ1-2,TRBD1,NA,TGTGCCAGCAGTGGACAGGGTAACTATGGCTACACCTTC,CASSGQGNYGYTF
TRBV9,TRBJ2-5,NA,NA,TGTGCCAGCAGCGCGGCGGGCGTAAAAGAGACCCAGTACTTC,CASSAAGVKETQYF
TRBV2,TRBJ1-2,TRBD1,NA,TGTGCCAGCAGTCCCACAGGGGGCGCATATAATGGCTACACCTTC,CASSPTGGAYNGYTF
TRBV28,TRBJ1-1,NA,NA,TGTGCCAGCAGTACAGTGATGAACACTGAAGCTTTCTTT,CASSTVMNTEAFF
TRBV2,TRBJ1-3,NA,NA,TGTGCCAGCAGTGGGGACGGCTCTGGAAACACCATATATTTT,CASSGDGSGNTIYF
TRBV7-2,TRBJ1-5,NA,NA,TGTGCCAGCAGCTTAGGCGGTTGGGCAGCCCAGCCCCAGCATTTT,CASSLGGWAAQPQHF
TRBV2,TRBJ1-4,NA,NA,TGTGCCAGACAACAAGGGGCCAGGGAAAAACTGTTTTTT,CARQQGAREKLFF
TRBV6-5,TRBJ1-3,NA,NA,TGTGCCAGCAGGACGGGGGGCCTCTCTGGAAACACCATATATTTT,CASRTGGLSGNTIYF
TRBV28,TRBJ1-5,TRBD1,NA,TGTGCCACACTAGACAGGGGAAATCAGCCCCAGCATTTT,CATLDRGNQPQHF
TRBV27,TRBJ2-7,TRBD2,NA,TGTGCCAGCAAACCTAGCGGGAGCCTCTACGAGCAGTACTTC,CASKPSGSLYEQYF
TRBV20-1,TRBJ1-2,NA,NA,TGCAGTGCTAGTACGGGGCCTGGAGCGGGCTACACCTTC,CSASTGPGAGYTF
TRBV6-5,TRBJ2-3,NA,once,TGTGCCAGCAGTTACGCATCCCGTGCAGATACGCAGTATTTT,CASSYASRADTQYF
TRBV3-1/TRBV3-2,TRBJ2-4,NA,NA,TGTGCCAGCAGCCAGGGTCTTCGAGCGAGCCAAAACATTCAGTACTTC,CASSQGLRASQNIQYF
TRBV19,TRBJ1-5,NA,NA,TGTGCCAGTAGTATCGGCGGGCTTAGCAATCAGCCCCAGCATTTT,CASSIGGLSNQPQHF
TRBV28,TRBJ2-5,TRBD2,once,TGTGCCAGCAGTCCTGAAAGCGGGAGGGGCGTAGAGACCCAGTACTTC,CASSPESGRGVETQYF
TRBV5-4,TRBJ2-3,TRBD2,NA,TGTGCCAGCAGCACGACCGGGACTAGCGGCACAGATACGCAGTATTTT,CASSTTGTSGTDTQYF
TRBV10-3,TRBJ2-5,NA,NA,TGTGCCACCCAGACCGGGACATTACAAGAGACCCAGTACTTC,CATQTGTLQETQYF
TRBV27,TRBJ2-1,TRBD2,few,TGTGCCAGCAGTTTCGGGCCCGGGACTAGCGTTGCTAATGAGCAGTTCTTC,CASSFGPGTSVANEQFF
TRBV28,TRBJ1-3,NA,NA,TGTGCCAGCCATACCGGGGGCGCTGGAAACACCATATATTTT,CASHTGGAGNTIYF
TRBV2,TRBJ2-2,NA,NA,TGTGCCAGCAGTGAACAGGGGAGGACCGGGGAGCTGTTTTTT,CASSEQGRTGELFF
TRBV12-3/TRBV12-4,TRBJ2-5,NA,NA,TGTGCCAGCACCTTGGGACTCGGTGAGACCCAGTACTTC,CASTLGLGETQYF